Given below is one T cell receptor beta chain in context. This clonotype was counted only a few times. Its specific antigen is unknown. Within one base of it there is no much larger clone, and no base qualities were kept. The data are from a study of T-cell reconstitution after alpha-beta-depleted transplantation in children listed by TCRdb under 2016. At the level of the whole study: Using TCR repertoire profiling, the study followed T-cell immune reconstitution in a quantitative way in children after TCRalphabeta/CD19-depleted allogeneic hematopoietic cell transplantation.

The CDR3 runs 14 amino acids, cysteine and phenylalanine included. The read is trimmed to its CDR3 DNA, 42 bases read in frame from base 1. CDR1 and CDR2 are read off the germline V gene (reference sequence) as SEHNR and FQNEAQ. General conclusions and limits of the study: About two months after transplant, the apparently early recovery of alphabetaT-cell counts reportedly depended on just several hundred clones that had expanded rapidly and came from non-depleted graft cells. In some patients, the high TCRbeta diversity seen at day 60 was put down to recipient T cells and intrathymic progenitors that had survived conditioning. The frequencies of hyperexpanded clones fell over the following months, and after one year, T-cell counts and TCRbeta diversity were mostly attributed to newly produced T cells.

Receptor amplification or capture employed PCR. Instrument used: Illumina HiSeq 2500. To normalize quantification of the TCRbeta repertoire, the TCR libraries were built with molecular barcoding that relied on unique molecular identifiers. TCRdb took the public reads, trimmed them with fastp at Q25, ran MiXCR for clone calling and kept in-frame beta chains. One record per CDR3 amino acid sequence lists the most common genes and DNA. Counted in this sample were about 300,000 distinct CDR3 sequences; roughly 7.8% of them appeared once. The ten largest make up 9.1% of the sample. The treatment or condition tag for this specimen amounts to: allogeneic hematopoietic cell transplantation with graft depleted of TCRalphabeta T cells and CD19 B cells. The transplant recipients were children given TCRalphabeta/CD19-depleted allogeneic hematopoietic cell grafts.

The sequence is built from TRBV7-9 and TRBJ2-5; the D gene is perhaps TRBD2, from 7 matching bases. This receptor was identified in a female patient between 2 and 10 years old who had a stem cell transplant for Fanconi anemia, so the T cells may come from the graft donor. The input for sequencing was peripheral blood, taken 360 days after TCRalphabeta/CD19-depleted stem cell transplant. The DNA sequence is TGTGCGAAACGAGGGGGGGGACAAAGAGAGACCCAGTACTTC. This translates into CAKRGGGQRETQYF.